A selection of T cell receptor beta chains follows, all from one sample in a study of T cell repertoires in cytomegalovirus infection. Using its own MiXCR run on the reads, TCRdb lists one record per CDR3 protein. This table has 150,000 to 200,000 distinct CDR3 sequences, about 30% appearing once. Material for sequencing was PBMCs. The receptors originated from a human donor in good health (CMV status not recorded). Some clones in this sample may be carry-over from other donors' samples. CDR3s include the opening cysteine and the closing phenylalanine or tryptophan. D genes are given only for firm matches. Not every row has a clone size; where given, it reads once, few, many or a size class.

TGTGCCAGTAGTACCGACGACAGGGCCGCCTACGAGCAGTACTTC | CASSTDDRAAYEQYF | TRBD1 | TRBV19 | . | TRBJ2-7
TGTGCCAGCACACCCCCAAACCACGAGCAGTACTTC | CASTPPNHEQYF | . | TRBV6-8 | once | TRBJ2-7
TGCGCCAGCAGCCTTGGAAGTTCCATGAACACTGAAGCTTTCTTT | CASSLGSSMNTEAFF | . | TRBV4-1 | . | TRBJ1-1
TGTGCCAGCAGCTACAGAGGGGCCAATGAAAAACTGTTTTTT | CASSYRGANEKLFF | . | TRBV7-2 | many | TRBJ1-4
TGTGCCACCCTAGAGGTCCGAGGAGGGAGCACTGAAGCTTTCTTT | CATLEVRGGSTEAFF | . | TRBV6-5 | . | TRBJ1-1
TGCAGTTACCGGGACAGAGCTCGGGATACGCAGTATTTT | CSYRDRARDTQYF | TRBD1 | TRBV20-1 | . | TRBJ2-3
TGTGCCAGCAGCTCGATAGTCGCTAACTATGGCTACACCTTC | CASSSIVANYGYTF | . | TRBV12-3/TRBV12-4 | . | TRBJ1-2
TGTGCCAGCAGCCCCCGGGACGGTAATCAGCCCCAGCATTTT | CASSPRDGNQPQHF | . | TRBV11-1 | . | TRBJ1-5
TGTGCCAGCAGTTCTAGACAGCCTGGGAACACTGAAGCTTTCTTT | CASSSRQPGNTEAFF | . | TRBV6-5 | few | TRBJ1-1
TGCAGCGTTGGGGGGACAGGGGGACACAATGAGCAGTTCTTC | CSVGGTGGHNEQFF | TRBD1 | TRBV29-1 | . | TRBJ2-1
TGTGCCATCAGTGAGGGGGGCAGCCTTACGGGGGGCTACACCTTC | CAISEGGSLTGGYTF | . | TRBV10-3 | . | TRBJ1-2
TGTGCCAGCAGACAGGACGGGAATCAGCCCCAGCATTTT | CASRQDGNQPQHF | . | TRBV6-2/TRBV6-3 | once | TRBJ1-5
TGTGCCAGCAGCTTAAGCGGGGGAGACCACAATGAGCAGTTCTTC | CASSLSGGDHNEQFF | TRBD2 | TRBV7-2 | . | TRBJ2-1
TGTGCCAGCAGCCCCTCCGGGACAGGGATTTGGGGCTACACCTTC | CASSPSGTGIWGYTF | TRBD1 | TRBV4-2 | . | TRBJ1-2
TGTGCCAGCAGACAGGCGAACTCTGGAAACACCATATATTTT | CASRQANSGNTIYF | . | TRBV11-2 | few | TRBJ1-3
TGTGCCAGCAGCGGCCCCGGAATTTCAAATGAGCAGTTCTTC | CASSGPGISNEQFF | . | TRBV9 | . | TRBJ2-1
TGTGCCAGCGTTAGCGGGGGGGCCACAGATACGCAGTATTTT | CASVSGGATDTQYF | TRBD2 | TRBV2 | . | TRBJ2-3
TGTGCCACCAGTGATTTCCCGGACGGGGCTGAGTGGGATTATCAGCCCCAGCATTTT | CATSDFPDGAEWDYQPQHF | . | TRBV24-1 | . | TRBJ1-5
TGTGCCAGCACCCGGGACCACAGCTCCTACAATGAGCAGTTCTTC | CASTRDHSSYNEQFF | . | TRBV6-1 | few | TRBJ2-1
TGTGCCAGCAGTTACTCGGGACTAGCTGGGGAGGAGACCCAGTACTTC | CASSYSGLAGEETQYF | TRBD2 | TRBV6-2/TRBV6-3 | . | TRBJ2-5
TGTGCCAGCAGCCAAGTTAAGGGCTCTGGGGCCAACGTCCTGACTTTC | CASSQVKGSGANVLTF | . | TRBV14 | few | TRBJ2-6
TGTGCCAGCAGCTTAGGCCCGCAAACAGATACGCAGTATTTT | CASSLGPQTDTQYF | . | TRBV7-6 | few | TRBJ2-3
TGTGCCAGCAGTGTAGTCGGGAATACCAAAAACATTCAGTACTTC | CASSVVGNTKNIQYF | . | TRBV2 | few | TRBJ2-4
TGTGCCAGCAGTGTTGCAGGGATCGATCAGCCCCAGCATTTT | CASSVAGIDQPQHF | . | TRBV2 | few | TRBJ1-5
TGTGCCAGCAGCTTAGCGCGCCGGATTAGTTCACCCCTCCACTTT | CASSLARRISSPLHF | . | TRBV7-9 | few | TRBJ1-6
TGTGCCAGCACCTCGAGTGGTTATAATTCACCCCTCCACTTT | CASTSSGYNSPLHF | . | TRBV6-6 | . | TRBJ1-6
TGTGCCAGCAGCTTAGTTATTTTTTTATCGGGACAGGGGGAAAAACTGTTTTTT | CASSLVIFLSGQGEKLFF | TRBD1 | TRBV7-2 | many | TRBJ1-4
TGTGCCAGTATATCAGAGACTAGTCTCACCGGGGAGCTGTTTTTT | CASISETSLTGELFF | . | TRBV19 | . | TRBJ2-2
TGTGCCAGCACCGCCTCCCCTCTCAGGGGGCAAGAGACCCAGTACTTC | CASTASPLRGQETQYF | TRBD1 | TRBV9 | few | TRBJ2-5
TGTGCCAGCAGCCACCCTCGCGGGACAGGGTCGGGGGAGCAGTTCTTC | CASSHPRGTGSGEQFF | TRBD1 | TRBV14 | . | TRBJ2-1
TGTGCCAGCAGTCGGGACAGGCGGACCATATATTTT | CASSRDRRTIYF | TRBD1 | TRBV6-5 | few | TRBJ1-3
TGTGCCAGCAGTGGGGGTTCGGGGCTCGACAATGAGCAGTTCTTC | CASSGGSGLDNEQFF | . | TRBV25-1 | . | TRBJ2-1
TGTGCCAGTAGTCTCTTTGAAGGGTCCCCTTACTCTTATAGCAATCAGCCCCAGCATTTT | CASSLFEGSPYSYSNQPQHF | . | TRBV19 | few | TRBJ1-5
TGTGCCAGTAGTATAGGACGGCGACTGAACTATAATTCACCCCTCCACTTT | CASSIGRRLNYNSPLHF | . | TRBV19 | few | TRBJ1-6
TGTGCCAGCAGCTCTACACAGGGGGAACTCAATGGCTACACCTTC | CASSSTQGELNGYTF | TRBD1 | TRBV7-2 | few | TRBJ1-2
TGTGCCAGCAGCCCCGGAAGGGGCCGGGCAACTAATGAAAAACTGTTTTTT | CASSPGRGRATNEKLFF | . | TRBV4-2 | few | TRBJ1-4
TGTGCCACCACATCGAGAGAGAACACTGAAGCTTTCTTT | CATTSRENTEAFF | . | TRBV12-3/TRBV12-4 | few | TRBJ1-1
TGTGCCAGCAGCGTAGGTGGACGTCGAGTGGGGTACACTGAAGCTTTCTTT | CASSVGGRRVGYTEAFF | . | TRBV9 | . | TRBJ1-1
TGTGCCAGCAGTGAAGATCCTTATTCACCCCTCCACTTT | CASSEDPYSPLHF | . | TRBV2 | . | TRBJ1-6
TGTGCCAGCAGCTCCGTTCGGGACAGGATCAATGAGCAGTTCTTC | CASSSVRDRINEQFF | TRBD1 | TRBV6-6 | . | TRBJ2-1
TGTGCCAGCAGCTCTCCACGGGGCAGGGCGACCGGGGAGCTGTTTTTT | CASSSPRGRATGELFF | . | TRBV7-2 | few | TRBJ2-2
TGTGCCAGCAGCCCTAGGGGAGGAAATACGCAGTATTTT | CASSPRGGNTQYF | . | TRBV12-3/TRBV12-4 | few | TRBJ2-3
TGTGCCAGCAGCGGGGCTTCGGTCGGAAAACTGTTTTTT | CASSGASVGKLFF | . | TRBV6-8 | . | TRBJ1-4
TGTGCCAGCAGTGAAAGTAGGGGAAGCATTCAGTACTTC | CASSESRGSIQYF | . | TRBV2 | . | TRBJ2-4
TGTGCCAGCAGCTTTAGCGGGCGAAGCCAAGAGACCCAGTACTTC | CASSFSGRSQETQYF | TRBD2 | TRBV7-3 | . | TRBJ2-5
TGTGCCAACAGCTCGGGGGTTGGCGTCCTGACTTTC | CANSSGVGVLTF | . | TRBV7-9 | few | TRBJ2-6
TGTGCCAGCAGCAGGACAGCGAGCACAGATACGCAGTATTTT | CASSRTASTDTQYF | . | TRBV12-3/TRBV12-4 | few | TRBJ2-3
TGTGCCAGCAGCCAAGATCTTGCCAATTATCAGCCCCAGCATTTT | CASSQDLANYQPQHF | . | TRBV4-2 | . | TRBJ1-5